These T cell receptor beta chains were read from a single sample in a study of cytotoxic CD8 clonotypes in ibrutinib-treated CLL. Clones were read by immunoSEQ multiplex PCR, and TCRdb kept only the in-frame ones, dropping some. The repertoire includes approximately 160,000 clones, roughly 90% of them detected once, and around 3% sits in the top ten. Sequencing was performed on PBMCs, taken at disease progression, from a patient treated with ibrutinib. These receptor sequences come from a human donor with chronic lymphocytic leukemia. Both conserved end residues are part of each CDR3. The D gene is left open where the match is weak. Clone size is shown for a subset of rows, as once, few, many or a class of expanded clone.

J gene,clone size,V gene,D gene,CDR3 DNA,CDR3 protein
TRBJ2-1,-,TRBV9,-,TGTGCCAGCAGCGGAAGGACAGCGAGAGCCTACAATGAGCAGTTCTTC,CASSGRTARAYNEQFF
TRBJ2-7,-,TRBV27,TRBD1,TGTGCCAGCAGTCTAGGGACAGGGGCCTACGAGCAGTACTTC,CASSLGTGAYEQYF
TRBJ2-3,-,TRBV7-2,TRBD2,TGTGCCAGCAGCTCCCTAGCGGGAGGTACAGATACGCAGTATTTT,CASSSLAGGTDTQYF
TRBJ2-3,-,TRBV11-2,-,TGTGCCAGCAGCTCCAAAGCGGGTGGGAGATTCGCAGATACGCAGTATTTT,CASSSKAGGRFADTQYF
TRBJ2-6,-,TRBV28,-,TGTGCCAGCCGAATTCCGGGCCCTTCTGGGGCCAACGTCCTGACTTTC,CASRIPGPSGANVLTF
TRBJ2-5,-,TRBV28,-,TGTGCCAGCAAACCCTCCCCCTCCAGCAAGACCCAGTACTTC,CASKPSPSSKTQYF
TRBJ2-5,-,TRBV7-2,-,TGTGCCAGCACCAAGTGGCGGGAGACCCAGTACTTC,CASTKWRETQYF
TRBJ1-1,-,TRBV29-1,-,TGCAGCGTTGGACAGGAGAACACTGAAGCTTTCTTT,CSVGQENTEAFF
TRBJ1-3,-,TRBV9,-,TGTGCCAGCAGCGCTTACAGTGAACCCTCTGGAAACACCATATATTTT,CASSAYSEPSGNTIYF
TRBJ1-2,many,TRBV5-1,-,TGCGCCAGCAGCTTGGATCAGGGATATGGCTACACCTTC,CASSLDQGYGYTF
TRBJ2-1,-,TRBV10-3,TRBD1,TGTGCCATCAGTGACAGGGGGCCCCCTAATGAGCAGTTCTTC,CAISDRGPPNEQFF
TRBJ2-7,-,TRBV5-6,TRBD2,TGTGCCAGCAGCCATAGCGGGCGGTACGAGCAGTACTTC,CASSHSGRYEQYF
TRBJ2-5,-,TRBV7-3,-,TGTGCCAGCAGCTTAAGGGCCAACCTCCCGGAGACCCAGTACTTC,CASSLRANLPETQYF
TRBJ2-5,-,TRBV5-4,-,TGTGCCAGCAGCCCGGGACACCTCCAAGAGACCCAGTACTTC,CASSPGHLQETQYF
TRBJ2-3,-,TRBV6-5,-,TGTGCCAGCAGGACCACAGGGAGCACAGATACGCAGTATTTT,CASRTTGSTDTQYF
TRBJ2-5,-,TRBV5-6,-,TGTGCCAGCAGCTTCTCCCCCCAAGAGACCCAGTACTTC,CASSFSPQETQYF
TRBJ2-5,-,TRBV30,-,TGTTACGCGCATACTCAAGAGACCCAGTACTTC,CYAHTQETQYF
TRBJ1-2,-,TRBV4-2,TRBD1,TGTGCCAGCAGCCCAGACAGGGATAACTATGGCTACACCTTC,CASSPDRDNYGYTF
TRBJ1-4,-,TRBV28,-,TGTGCCAGCAGTCAGACCACGGATGCAACTAATGAAAAACTGTTTTTT,CASSQTTDATNEKLFF
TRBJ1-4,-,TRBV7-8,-,TGTGCCAGCAGCTTCGCGGCGGAGATAGAAAAACTGTTTTTT,CASSFAAEIEKLFF
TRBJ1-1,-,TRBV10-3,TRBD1,TGTGCCACGACAGGGGCGACTGAAGCTTTCTTT,CATTGATEAFF
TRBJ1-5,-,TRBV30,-,TGTGCCTGGAGTGTATTTGAGGGCCTAGGAAGCAATCAGCCCCAGCATTTT,CAWSVFEGLGSNQPQHF
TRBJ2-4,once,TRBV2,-,TGTGCCAGCAGTGACCAACAGCTAGCCAAAAACATTCAGTACTTC,CASSDQQLAKNIQYF
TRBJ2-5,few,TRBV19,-,TGTGCCAGTAGTACCGAAGCGGTACGGGAGACCCAGTACTTC,CASSTEAVRETQYF
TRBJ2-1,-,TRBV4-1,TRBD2,TGCGCCAGCCGAAAAAGGGGACTAGCGGGAGGGAACTACAATGAGCAGTTCTTC,CASRKRGLAGGNYNEQFF
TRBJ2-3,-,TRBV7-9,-,TGTGCCAGCAGCTTAGGGTCGTGGGGGGAGGCCACAGATACGCAGTATTTT,CASSLGSWGEATDTQYF
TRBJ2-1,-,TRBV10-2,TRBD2,TGCGCCAGCAGTGGAAGGCTAGCGGGAGGTAATGAGCAGTTCTTC,CASSGRLAGGNEQFF
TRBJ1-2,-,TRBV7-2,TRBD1,TGTGCCAGCAGCATACCGACAGGGATCGGCTACACCTTC,CASSIPTGIGYTF
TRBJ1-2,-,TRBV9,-,TGTGCCAGCAGCGTAGGCCAGCAAGCCTCCTATGGCTACACCTTC,CASSVGQQASYGYTF
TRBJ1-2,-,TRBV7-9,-,TGTGCCAGTCCCACCCCCCCACTAGGGGAGAGCCGAGCTAACTATGGCTACACCTTC,CASPTPPLGESRANYGYTF
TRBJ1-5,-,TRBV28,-,TGTGCCAGCAGTTTGTGGGCAAATCAGCCCCAGCATTTT,CASSLWANQPQHF
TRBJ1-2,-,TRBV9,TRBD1,TGTGCCAGCAGCGCAACCCCACAGGGGTTGGGTGGCTACACCTTC,CASSATPQGLGGYTF
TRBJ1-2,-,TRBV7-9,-,TGTGCCAGCAGCCTAGGGGGGGACGACGGCTACACCTTC,CASSLGGDDGYTF
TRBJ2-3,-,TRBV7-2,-,TGTGCCAGCATCCGAGGGCGGAGCACAGATACGCAGTATTTT,CASIRGRSTDTQYF
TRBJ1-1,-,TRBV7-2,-,TGTGCCAGCAGCTCACAAATAGCGGGTGAAGAAGCTTTCTTT,CASSSQIAGEEAFF
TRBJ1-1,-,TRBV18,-,TGTGCCAGCTCACCAACGGGGGACGGAGCTTTCTTT,CASSPTGDGAFF
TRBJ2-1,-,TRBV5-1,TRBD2,TGCGCCAGCAGCCCTACTAGCGGGAGTCCCAATGAGCAGTTCTTC,CASSPTSGSPNEQFF
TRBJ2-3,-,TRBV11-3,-,TGTGCCAGCAGCTTAGGTTTGGCCAGGGCAGCAGATACGCAGTATTTT,CASSLGLARAADTQYF
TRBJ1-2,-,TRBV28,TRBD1,TGTGCCAGCAGCGTTAAGACAGGGAAAGGCTACACCTTC,CASSVKTGKGYTF
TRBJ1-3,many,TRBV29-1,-,TGCAGCGTTCTTAGGCCCCCCACACAGGAGGATACTTTAATTGGTAGAAACACCATATATTTT,CSVLRPPTQEDTLIGRNTIYF
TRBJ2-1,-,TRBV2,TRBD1,TGTGCCAGTAAAACAGGGGGCGCAACCAATGAGCAGTTCTTC,CASKTGGATNEQFF
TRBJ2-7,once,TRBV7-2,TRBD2,TGTGCCAGCAGCCTCGGGACTAGCGGGAGTTCAGGGCAGTACTTC,CASSLGTSGSSGQYF